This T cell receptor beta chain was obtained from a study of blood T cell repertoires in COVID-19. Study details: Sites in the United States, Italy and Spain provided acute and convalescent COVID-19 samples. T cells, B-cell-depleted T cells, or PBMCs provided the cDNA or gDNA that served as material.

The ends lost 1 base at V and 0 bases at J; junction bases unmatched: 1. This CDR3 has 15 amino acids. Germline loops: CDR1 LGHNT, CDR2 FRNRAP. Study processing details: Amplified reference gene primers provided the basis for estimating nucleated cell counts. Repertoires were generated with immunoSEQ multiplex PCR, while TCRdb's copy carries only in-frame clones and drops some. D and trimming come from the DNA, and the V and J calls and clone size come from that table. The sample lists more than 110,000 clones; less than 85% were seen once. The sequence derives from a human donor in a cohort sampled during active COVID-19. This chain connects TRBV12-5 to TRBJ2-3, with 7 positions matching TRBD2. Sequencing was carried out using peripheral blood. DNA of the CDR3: TGTGCTAGTGGTTTGGGACTAGCAAGCACAGATACGCAGTATTTT. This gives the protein CASGLGLASTDTQYF. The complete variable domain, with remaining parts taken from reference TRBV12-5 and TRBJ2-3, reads DARVTQTPRHKVTEMGQEVTMRCQPILGHNTVFWYRQTMMQGLELLAYFRNRAPLDDSGMPKDRFSAEMPDATLATLKIQPSEPRDSAVYFCASGLGLASTDTQYFGPGTRLTVL.